This T cell receptor beta chain stems from a study of CD4 T cells in relation to SARS-CoV-2 and coronaviruses. Background on the study: TCR beta CDR3s were sequenced after approximately 9-day antigen culture of PBMCs. Overall study results and limits: No crossreactivity against non-spike viral proteins was tested here.

CD4+ T cells from unexposed donors were obtained before the COVID-19 pandemic (2011-2018). CD4+ T cells were isolated from the cells after less than 13 days of culture. Testing used SARS-CoV-2 S/N and four cold-coronavirus spikes on unexposed-donor CD4+ T cells, cells permitting. On days 3 and 7, cultures got half fresh IL-2 medium. Trimming removed 6 bases from V and 6 bases from J; junction bases left unmatched: 7. The CDR3 has 16 amino acids. The germline V gene has CDR1 KGHSH and CDR2 LQKENI. The repertoire was sequenced with immunoSEQ multiplex PCR; TCRdb's copy has only in-frame clones and lacks some. The sample comprises 20,000 to 30,000 clones, 76% of which are singletons, and 29% rests with the top ten. About this clone: Its antigen is undetermined.

The sequence derives from a human donor in good health. The sample comprised CD4+ T cells from PBMCs, cultured in vitro. The chain recombines TRBV18 with TRBJ2-3; 15 bases match TRBD2. Here the CDR3 reads CASSPGTSGRSDTQYF. CDR3 DNA: TGTGCCAGCTCCCCCGGGACTAGCGGGAGGAGTGATACGCAGTATTTT.